This T cell receptor beta chain stems from a study of a mutant IDH1 vaccine in newly diagnosed glioma. The overall study: Across weeks 1, 3, 5, 7, 11, 15, 19 and 23, patients received a vaccination each time, eight in all. Beforehand, treatment had been radiotherapy, temozolomide, or both; the majority received both. Vaccination started 4-6 weeks after radiotherapy alone, or with temozolomide cycles.

Time point defined: week 23, last vaccination. Mutant IDH1 20-mer peptide, at 300 ug, made up each vaccine dose, with topical imiquimod. The CDR3 length is 18 residues. Germline CDR1 and CDR2: SNHLY and FYNNEI. V lost 1 base and J lost 0, with 18 bases in between. A note on this clone: What it recognizes is unknown.

Assay used: immunoSEQ multiplex PCR; TCRdb lists only in-frame clones, some missing. The repertoire holds roughly 52,000 clones, under 90% seen once, with about 6.3% in the top ten. This clonotype originated in a man aged 35-49 years with glioma. The sequenced sample was PBMCs, obtained from a glioma patient whose treatment included an IDH1 peptide vaccine. V is TRBV2 and J is TRBJ2-5; D ambiguous. CDR3 coding DNA: TGTGCCAGCAGTGAAGAGAGTACGGAAATTTGGTACCAAGAGACCCAGTACTTC. This sequence encodes CASSEESTEIWYQETQYF.